This T cell receptor beta chain was sequenced for a study of Graves' ophthalmopathy and Graves' hyperthyroidism. Each diagnosis was determined on the basis of clinical symptoms, serum thyroxine, TRAb, thyroid ultrasound and orbital computed tomography. This clonotype was recorded many times. CDR3 length: 17 amino acids. CDR1 is SGHVS, CDR2 FNYEAQ, per germline. Trimming cost V 0 bases and J 2 bases, with 13 bases left between them. Scientists amplified the TCR beta CDR3 regions from RNA transcripts. Following a first-round RT-PCR that used HTBI primers, a second-round multiplex PCR was carried out. MiXCR, applied by TCRdb to the multiplex PCR reads, yields one record per CDR3 protein. The sample holds 650,000 to 800,000 distinct CDR3 sequences; 35% to 50% are singletons and the top ten take over 2.5%.

The V and J genes are TRBV7-6 and TRBJ2-2, with D possibly called TRBD1 or TRBD2 (7 bases each). This TCR derives from an adult man with Graves' ophthalmopathy. Sequencing was done on a sample of peripheral blood. Written as DNA, the CDR3 is TGTGCCAGCAGCTTAGCGGGGGGGACAGATAACACCGGGGAGCTGTTTTTT. Protein: CASSLAGGTDNTGELFF. The whole variable domain, remainder taken from reference TRBV7-6 and TRBJ2-2, is GAGVSQSPRYKVTKRGQDVALRCDPISGHVSLYWYRQALGQGPEFLTYFNYEAQQDKSGLPNDRFSAERPEGSISTLTIQRTEQRDSAMYRCASSLAGGTDNTGELFFGEGSRLTVL.